Here is one T cell receptor (beta chain) with its context. The record originates from a study of technical replicates of blood from several donors. TCRdb's copy holds only in-frame clones and misses some; the assay was immunoSEQ multiplex PCR. This table has some 31,000 clones, around 94% appearing once. CDR3 length: 15 amino acids. CDR1 MNHNY and CDR2 SVGAGI come from the germline V gene (reference sequence). Deletions cut 5 bases from V and 3 bases from J, with 14 bases between. The sequence came from a human donor in good health. Some clones in this sample may be carry-over from other donors' samples. The sample was PBMCs. V usage is TRBV6-6 and J usage is TRBJ2-1, with a weak D call TRBD2 (7 bases). The DNA for the CDR3 is TGTGCCAGCAGTCCGGCGGGGGCCAACTACAATGAGCAGTTCTTC. It is translated as CASSPAGANYNEQFF.